These 24 T cell receptor beta chains came from one sample sequenced in a study of PD-1 blockade in mismatch repair-deficient tumors. TCRdb's table, derived via immunoSEQ multiplex PCR, lists solely in-frame clones and lacks some. Of roughly 120,000 clones in the sample, about 88% were seen once. The sequenced sample was peripheral blood, obtained roughly 67 weeks after starting pembrolizumab. The receptors originated from an adult with mismatch repair-deficient cancer.

The chain employs TRBV19 and TRBJ2-1; no firm D call. The CDR3 sequence is 16 residues long. Trimming removed 2 bases from V and 2 bases from J, with 13 bases in between. Germline V gene sequence: CDR1 LNHDA, CDR2 SQIVND (reference sequence). The DNA of the CDR3 is TGTGCCAGTAGTATATCCGGGCAGGCAACCTACAATGAGCAGTTCTTC. Translation gives CASSISGQATYNEQFF.

The chain links TRBV2 to TRBJ2-5, with D possibly being TRBD1 (6 bases). The CDR3 spans 14 residues. Germline loops: CDR1 SNHLY, CDR2 FYNNEI. The germline V and J ends were trimmed by 10 bases and 4 bases, with 19 bases remaining between them. The CDR3 region has the DNA TGTGCCATCCTAGTTACAGGGATTGGAGAGACCCAGTACTTC. Protein sequence: CAILVTGIGETQYF.

V is TRBV27 and J is TRBJ2-3, with 10 bases lining up with TRBD2. This CDR3 comprises 17 residues. Germline-derived CDR1 and CDR2 are MNHEY and SMNVEV (reference sequence). V shed 2 bases, J shed 3 bases, and the junction held 8 bases outside the gene matches. The CDR3 DNA sequence: TGTGCCAGCAGTTTACTTCTAGCGGGAGTCGGAACAGATACGCAGTATTTT. Protein: CASSLLLAGVGTDTQYF.

J is TRBJ2-1 and V is TRBV5-1, with 8 nucleotides matching TRBD2. The CDR3 has 18 amino acids. Trimming at V came to 2 bases and at J to 0 bases, leaving 10 bases not matched to a gene. The germline CDR1 and CDR2 sequences are SGHRS and YFSETQ. CDR3 in DNA: TGCGCCAGCAGCTTTTGGTCGCTAGCGGGTAGCTCCTACAATGAGCAGTTCTTC. It is translated as CASSFWSLAGSSYNEQFF.

V usage is TRBV4-1 and J usage is TRBJ2-7, with D possibly being TRBD1 or TRBD2 (6 bases each). V lost 1 base to trimming and J lost 6 bases, with 13 bases between them. Per germline, CDR1 MGHRA and CDR2 YSYEKL. The CDR3 consists of 14 residues. DNA of the CDR3: TGCGCCAGCAGCCAAGGGCCGGGGGCTGGCGAGCAGTACTTC. This gives the protein CASSQGPGAGEQYF.

The chain is built from TRBV7-3 and TRBJ2-3, with 8 bases fitting TRBD2. The trim removed 1 base at V and 0 bases at J, leaving 15 bases unmatched. The germline CDR1 and CDR2 sequences are SGHTA and FQGTGA. The length of the CDR3 is 20 residues. CDR3 residues: CASSLMGVGAGDASTDTQYF. CDR3 in DNA: TGTGCCAGCAGCTTAATGGGCGTGGGAGCGGGGGATGCGAGCACAGATACGCAGTATTTT.

The rearrangement uses TRBV6-5 and TRBJ2-2; D is perhaps TRBD2 (5 bases). The CDR3 has 15 amino acids. The V end lost 0 bases, the J end lost 1 base, and 6 bases lay between the germline ends. From germline, CDR1 is MNHEY and CDR2 SVGAGI. CDR3 sequence reads: CASSYSAGNTGELFF. The CDR3 nucleotides read TGTGCCAGCAGTTACTCTGCGGGGAACACCGGGGAGCTGTTTTTT.

V and J are TRBV7-3 and TRBJ2-3, with 8 bases fitting TRBD1. The CDR3 extends over 14 amino acids. V was clipped by 2 bases and J by 8 bases; unmatched bases: 6. Germline assignment: CDR1 SGHTA and CDR2 FQGTGA. CDR3 residues: CASSLGQGHFTQYF. The CDR3 DNA reads TGTGCCAGCAGCTTAGGACAGGGTCATTTTACGCAGTATTTT.

V and J are TRBV5-4 and TRBJ1-2; the match to TRBD1 covers 9 bases. CDR3 length: 15 amino acids. Germline V gene lookup returns CDR1 SGHNT and CDR2 YYREEE (reference sequence). Trimming removed 1 base from V and 7 bases from J; junction bases left unmatched: 8. Here the CDR3 reads CASSLSGTGSGGYTF. The CDR3 DNA sequence: TGTGCCAGCAGCTTGTCCGGGACAGGGTCTGGTGGCTACACCTTC.

This chain connects TRBV15 to TRBJ2-5, with 13 positions matching TRBD2. There are 17 residues in the CDR3. From germline, CDR1 is LNHNV and CDR2 YYDKDF (reference sequence). V gave up 5 bases and J gave up 4 bases; unmatched junction bases: 10. The CDR3 coding sequence is TGTGCCACCAGCGGACAACCGGGACTAGCGGGAAGAGAGACCCAGTACTTC. This gives the protein CATSGQPGLAGRETQYF.

The count of this clone is one. V usage is TRBV7-9 and J usage is TRBJ2-2, with unresolved D. The CDR3 is made up of 15 amino acids. In germline, CDR1 is SEHNR, CDR2 FQNEAQ (reference sequence). V was trimmed by 1 base and J by 3 bases, leaving 9 bases between them. The CDR3 DNA reads TGTGCCAGCAGCTTAGGACGCATGTACACCGGGGAGCTGTTTTTT. As protein: CASSLGRMYTGELFF.

This clone was recorded only once. V and J are TRBV29-1 and TRBJ1-1, with no clear D. V was pared by 7 bases and J by 3 bases, with 12 bases between. Germline loops: CDR1 SQVTM, CDR2 ANQGSEA. The CDR3 length is 12 residues. In DNA, the CDR3 is TGCAGCGCCCGACATAAAGACACTGAAGCTTTCTTT. Translated, it gives CSARHKDTEAFF.

The V and J genes are TRBV28 and TRBJ2-7; 7 bases fit TRBD1. The length of the CDR3 is 15 residues. CDR1 and CDR2 from the germline V gene are MDHEN and SYDVKM. The junction had 6 bases not matched to a gene; V was cut back by 4 bases and J by 0 bases. This chain's CDR3 is CASSSEGDSSYEQYF. DNA of the CDR3: TGTGCCAGCAGTTCCGAGGGGGACAGCTCCTACGAGCAGTACTTC.

DNA of the CDR3: TGTGCCAGCAGCTCAACAGGGGGATCGTACAATGAGCAGTTCTTC. Protein sequence: CASSSTGGSYNEQFF. The rearrangement joins TRBV7-9 to TRBJ2-1; 8 bases agree with TRBD1. J lost 4 bases, V lost 4 bases, and 6 bases had no gene match. The CDR3 is 15 amino acids. Germline lookup yields CDR1 SEHNR and CDR2 FQNEAQ (reference sequence).

The V call is TRBV5-8, the J call TRBJ2-7; 10 nucleotides line up with TRBD2. Trimming at V came to 2 bases and at J to 0 bases, leaving 2 bases not matched to a gene. The CDR3 totals 15 residues. Germline V gene sequence: CDR1 SGHTS, CDR2 YDEGEE. The CDR3 bases are TGTGCCAGCAGCTTTGAGCGGGAGGGCTCCTACGAGCAGTACTTC. Encoded protein: CASSFEREGSYEQYF.

This chain uses TRBV30 with TRBJ2-5, with 9 nucleotides matching TRBD1. With V trimmed by 3 bases and J by 2 bases, 13 bases remained unmatched. CDR3 length equals 17 residues. The germline CDR1 and CDR2 sequences are GTSNPN and SVGIG (reference sequence). The CDR3, as DNA: TGTGCCTGGAGATCTCCCGGGACAGGGATTTATCAAGAGACCCAGTACTTC. Amino acids: CAWRSPGTGIYQETQYF.

This sequence joins TRBV9 and TRBJ2-7; tentatively, D is TRBD1 or TRBD2 (5 bases each). Per the germline V gene, CDR1 is SGDLS and CDR2 is YYNGEE. The V gene lost 0 bases and the J gene lost 7 bases, with 11 bases spanning the gap. The CDR3 runs to 13 residues. The CDR3 sequence is CASSVVPGREQYF. For the CDR3, the DNA is TGTGCCAGCAGCGTAGTTCCGGGACGAGAGCAGTACTTC. The full variable domain, completed using reference TRBV9 and TRBJ2-7, is DSGVTQTPKHLITATGQRVTLRCSPRSGDLSVYWYQQSLDQGLQFLIQYYNGEERAKGNILERFSAQQFPDLHSELNLSSLELGDSALYFCASSVVPGREQYFGPGTRLTVT.

This sequence joins TRBV28 and TRBJ2-1; D perhaps matches TRBD2 (5 bases). This CDR3 is built from 13 residues. Trimming took 3 bases from V and 10 from J, leaving 13 bases between them. The germline gives CDR1 MDHEN, CDR2 SYDVKM. CDR3 amino acids: CASSLDSPMEQFF. In DNA, the CDR3 is TGTGCCAGCAGTTTGGACTCCCCAATGGAGCAGTTCTTC.

This sequence joins TRBV29-1 and TRBJ2-3; no clear D. Germline V gives CDR1 SQVTM, CDR2 ANQGSEA. V lost 3 bases, J lost 1 base, and 14 bases lay in between. The CDR3 covers 15 residues. The DNA for the CDR3 is TGCAGCGTTGACGTGGCGCGTATTGGCACAGATACGCAGTATTTT. This translates into CSVDVARIGTDTQYF.

This sequence joins TRBV5-1 and TRBJ2-1; TRBD2 aligns across 9 bases. Germline CDR1 is SGHRS and CDR2 is YFSETQ. The J segment lost 2 bases and the V segment lost 0 bases, leaving 3 bases of the junction unmatched. The length of the CDR3 is 16 residues. The CDR3 sequence: CASSLVASGAYNEQFF. The CDR3 nucleotides are TGCGCCAGCAGCTTGGTAGCTAGCGGGGCCTACAATGAGCAGTTCTTC.

CDR3 in DNA: TGTGCCAGCAGCCCCCGTATTTCGCTGTTTTTT. Translating it yields CASSPRISLFF. The genes are TRBV21-1 and TRBJ2-2; the table's TRBD2 call for D was not verified on the DNA. TRBV21-1 is classified as a pseudogene. The CDR3 has 11 amino acids.

CDR3 amino acids: CASSLTQRGTEAFF. In nucleotides, the CDR3 is TGTGCCAGCAGTTTAACTCAGAGGGGCACTGAAGCTTTCTTT. The V and J genes are TRBV28 and TRBJ1-1; D is perhaps TRBD1 (5 bases). This CDR3 region has 14 residues. The germline V gene has CDR1 MDHEN and CDR2 SYDVKM. V was shortened by 2 bases and J by 4 bases, with 11 bases between the two germline ends.

The CDR3 reads CASGDSQGPMNTEAFF. The CDR3 DNA reads TGTGCTAGTGGTGACTCACAGGGGCCCATGAACACTGAAGCTTTCTTT. This chain uses TRBV12-5 with TRBJ1-1, with TRBD1 identical over 7 bases. Unmatched junction bases numbered 9, after V lost 5 bases and J lost 0 bases. CDR3 length: 16 residues. CDR1 and CDR2 from the germline V gene are LGHNT and FRNRAP.

In its sample, this clone was seen once. The chain employs TRBV7-8 and TRBJ2-1, with TRBD2 identical over 9 bases. This CDR3 comprises 13 residues. Germline CDR1 SGHVS, CDR2 FQNEAQ. Trimming took 7 bases from V and 6 from J; bases not matched to a gene: 4. Here the CDR3 DNA reads TGTGCCAGCAAGGGACTAGCTCCCAATGAGCAGTTCTTC. Translating gives CASKGLAPNEQFF.